Listed below are T cell receptor beta chains from one sample, sequenced in a study of blood T cell repertoires in COVID-19. Clones were read by immunoSEQ multiplex PCR, and TCRdb kept only the in-frame ones, dropping some. In the table there are some 49,000 clones, around 90% of which are singletons. Sequenced material: peripheral blood. These receptors all come from a man aged 45 to 65 with active COVID-19. Both conserved end residues are part of each CDR3. The D gene is left open where the match is weak. Some rows mark clone size as missing; the rest say once, few, many or name a class of expanded clone.

V: TRBV9
D: .
size: .
length: 13
J: TRBJ1-2
CDR3: CASVSGTNYGYTF
DNA: TGTGCCTCCGTTTCGGGGACTAACTATGGCTACACCTTC

V: TRBV19
D: TRBD1
size: .
length: 17
J: TRBJ1-2
CDR3: CASSGRDRDRGNYGYTF
DNA: TGTGCCAGTAGTGGCCGGGACAGGGATAGAGGGAACTATGGCTACACCTTC

V: TRBV10-2
D: .
size: .
length: 16
J: TRBJ1-1
CDR3: CASLPLTGSERSEAFF
DNA: TGCGCCAGCCTCCCGTTAACAGGGTCGGAGAGGTCTGAAGCTTTCTTT

V: TRBV4-1
D: .
size: .
length: 14
J: TRBJ1-1
CDR3: CASSQTTGNTEAFF
DNA: TGCGCCAGCAGCCAGACGACAGGGAACACTGAAGCTTTCTTT

V: TRBV6-5
D: .
size: .
length: 15
J: TRBJ2-7
CDR3: CASRTARDKSYEQYF
DNA: TGTGCCAGCAGGACCGCCCGGGACAAGAGCTACGAGCAGTACTTC

V: TRBV6-2/TRBV6-3
D: TRBD1
size: once
length: 16
J: TRBJ2-1
CDR3: CASSYSRDRRYNEQFF
DNA: TGTGCCAGCAGTTATTCCAGGGACAGGAGGTACAATGAGCAGTTCTTC

V: TRBV30
D: TRBD1
size: .
length: 12
J: TRBJ1-2
CDR3: CAWSQGDRGYTF
DNA: TGTGCCTGGAGTCAGGGGGATCGTGGCTACACCTTC

V: TRBV18
D: .
size: .
length: 13
J: TRBJ1-5
CDR3: CASSPYSKQPQHF
DNA: TGTGCCAGCTCACCGTATAGTAAACAGCCCCAGCATTTT

V: TRBV5-8
D: .
size: .
length: 16
J: TRBJ2-5
CDR3: CASRFFSGTLAETQYF
DNA: TGTGCCAGCCGCTTCTTTTCCGGGACATTGGCGGAGACCCAGTACTTC

V: TRBV27
D: TRBD2
size: once
length: 17
J: TRBJ2-1
CDR3: CASSLSSGSRDLDEQFF
DNA: TGTGCCAGCAGTTTATCTAGCGGGAGCCGAGATTTGGATGAGCAGTTCTTC

V: TRBV11-2
D: .
size: .
length: 11
J: TRBJ1-1
CDR3: CASSHRREAFF
DNA: TGTGCCAGCAGCCATCGGAGAGAAGCTTTCTTT

V: TRBV7-2
D: .
size: .
length: 13
J: TRBJ2-7
CDR3: CASSMGRRYEQYF
DNA: TGTGCCAGCAGCATGGGGCGGCGCTACGAGCAGTACTTC

V: TRBV19
D: TRBD2
size: .
length: 16
J: TRBJ2-1
CDR3: CASSNYLAGGYNEQFF
DNA: TGTGCCAGTAGTAATTACTTAGCGGGGGGCTACAATGAGCAGTTCTTC

V: TRBV19
D: .
size: .
length: 15
J: TRBJ2-3
CDR3: CASSPRQRSTDTQYF
DNA: TGTGCCAGTAGTCCGCGACAGAGAAGCACAGATACGCAGTATTTT

V: TRBV27
D: .
size: .
length: 14
J: TRBJ1-6
CDR3: CASSLEATGSPLHF
DNA: TGTGCCAGCAGTCTGGAGGCTACCGGGTCACCCCTCCACTTT

V: TRBV5-1
D: TRBD2
size: .
length: 16
J: TRBJ2-1
CDR3: CASSPGGTSGYNEQFF
DNA: TGCGCCAGCAGCCCTGGGGGGACTAGCGGTTACAATGAGCAGTTCTTC

V: TRBV2
D: TRBD1
size: .
length: 15
J: TRBJ1-6
CDR3: CASKVRQGHNSPLHF
DNA: TGTGCCAGCAAGGTCCGACAGGGGCATAATTCACCCCTCCACTTT

V: TRBV7-6
D: .
size: .
length: 15
J: TRBJ2-7
CDR3: CASSLKGEASYEQYF
DNA: TGTGCCAGCAGCCTAAAGGGGGAAGCCTCCTACGAGCAGTACTTC

V: TRBV2
D: TRBD2
size: .
length: 14
J: TRBJ2-1
CDR3: CASRETSGPYEQFF
DNA: TGTGCCAGCAGAGAGACTAGCGGGCCTTATGAGCAGTTCTTC

V: TRBV11-2
D: TRBD1
size: few
length: 12
J: TRBJ2-7
CDR3: CASSLAEGQVYF
DNA: TGTGCCAGCAGCTTAGCGGAGGGACAGGTGTACTTC

V: TRBV2
D: .
size: .
length: 14
J: TRBJ1-6
CDR3: CARTSGLGNSPLHF
DNA: TGTGCCAGGACCTCAGGGTTGGGCAATTCACCCCTCCACTTT

V: TRBV28
D: .
size: once
length: 16
J: TRBJ1-2
CDR3: CARITKSWTRNYGYTF
DNA: TGTGCCAGAATAACCAAATCTTGGACACGAAACTATGGCTACACCTTC

V: TRBV29-1
D: TRBD2
size: once
length: 15
J: TRBJ2-2
CDR3: CSVGSRGVGTGELFF
DNA: TGCAGCGTTGGGAGTCGGGGGGTCGGGACCGGGGAGCTGTTTTTT

V: TRBV5-5
D: .
size: .
length: 14
J: TRBJ2-7
CDR3: CAAMRSSPSYEQYF
DNA: TGTGCTGCAATGAGATCGTCTCCTTCCTACGAGCAGTACTTC

V: TRBV27
D: .
size: .
length: 15
J: TRBJ2-1
CDR3: CASRARALQDNEQFF
DNA: TGTGCCAGCAGGGCCAGGGCCCTTCAAGACAATGAGCAGTTCTTC

V: TRBV3-1/TRBV3-2
D: .
size: .
length: 14
J: TRBJ1-2
CDR3: CASSHPQGNYGYTF
DNA: TGTGCCAGCAGCCACCCCCAGGGGAACTATGGCTACACCTTC

V: TRBV24-1
D: TRBD2
size: .
length: 14
J: TRBJ2-3
CDR3: CATSAGGGADTQYF
DNA: TGTGCCACCAGTGCGGGAGGGGGGGCAGATACGCAGTATTTT

V: TRBV6-5
D: .
size: .
length: 14
J: TRBJ1-3
CDR3: CASASVYSGNTIYF
DNA: TGTGCCAGCGCTTCGGTATACTCTGGAAACACCATATATTTT

V: TRBV28
D: TRBD2
size: .
length: 19
J: TRBJ2-3
CDR3: CASSRGLAGRGYLTDTQYF
DNA: TGTGCCAGCAGCCGCGGACTAGCGGGGCGAGGGTACCTCACAGATACGCAGTATTTT

V: TRBV2
D: .
size: .
length: 13
J: TRBJ1-2
CDR3: CASRTGTNYGYTF
DNA: TGTGCCAGCAGGACAGGAACTAACTATGGCTACACCTTC

V: TRBV10-1
D: TRBD1
size: .
length: 17
J: TRBJ2-2
CDR3: CASSEFPGTGVTGELFF
DNA: TGCGCCAGCAGTGAGTTCCCCGGGACAGGAGTCACCGGGGAGCTGTTTTTT

V: TRBV7-9
D: TRBD1
size: few
length: 15
J: TRBJ2-7
CDR3: CASSHTGAPSYEQYF
DNA: TGTGCCAGCAGCCACACAGGGGCACCCTCCTACGAGCAGTACTTC

V: TRBV4-1
D: .
size: .
length: 15
J: TRBJ1-2
CDR3: CASSPGDRPNYGYTF
DNA: TGCGCCAGCAGCCCGGGGGACCGACCTAACTATGGCTACACCTTC

V: TRBV24-1
D: TRBD2
size: .
length: 19
J: TRBJ2-1
CDR3: CATSDPTDQRGTSYNEQFF
DNA: TGTGCCACCAGTGATCCTACTGACCAGCGGGGGACCTCCTACAATGAGCAGTTCTTC

V: TRBV7-9
D: .
size: once
length: 15
J: TRBJ2-5
CDR3: CASSFAAGQQETQYF
DNA: TGTGCCAGCAGCTTCGCCGCGGGACAGCAAGAGACCCAGTACTTC

V: TRBV10-3
D: .
size: .
length: 17
J: TRBJ2-2
CDR3: CAISESSAGANTGELFF
DNA: TGTGCCATCAGTGAGTCGTCAGCAGGTGCTAACACCGGGGAGCTGTTTTTT

V: TRBV18
D: TRBD2
size: .
length: 14
J: TRBJ2-5
CDR3: CASSGLAGAETQYF
DNA: TGTGCCAGCTCCGGACTAGCGGGGGCCGAGACCCAGTACTTC

V: TRBV6-6
D: TRBD1
size: .
length: 19
J: TRBJ1-1
CDR3: CASSRTFLNTGGLGTEAFF
DNA: TGTGCCAGCAGCCGAACGTTTCTGAACACAGGGGGCTTGGGCACTGAAGCTTTCTTT

V: TRBV6-7
D: .
size: .
length: 15
J: TRBJ2-7
CDR3: CASSCHLPETYEQYF
DNA: TGTGCCAGCAGTTGCCATCTACCTGAAACCTACGAGCAGTACTTC

V: TRBV20-1
D: .
size: .
length: 11
J: TRBJ2-3
CDR3: CSATGTDTQYF
DNA: TGCAGTGCTACCGGCACAGATACGCAGTATTTT

V: TRBV29-1
D: .
size: once
length: 13
J: TRBJ2-7
CDR3: CSVEDRSSYEQYF
DNA: TGCAGCGTTGAAGATCGGTCCTCCTACGAGCAGTACTTC

V: TRBV6-1
D: TRBD2
size: .
length: 15
J: TRBJ2-3
CDR3: CASSDRGLAVDTQYF
DNA: TGTGCCAGCAGTGACAGGGGACTAGCTGTAGATACGCAGTATTTT

V: TRBV10-3
D: .
size: .
length: 13
J: TRBJ1-2
CDR3: CAGSGGQKYGYTF
DNA: TGTGCCGGGTCGGGGGGCCAGAAATATGGCTACACCTTC

V: TRBV29-1
D: .
size: once
length: 13
J: TRBJ2-4
CDR3: CSVLDLAKNIQYF
DNA: TGCAGCGTTTTAGATCTAGCCAAAAACATTCAGTACTTC

V: TRBV28
D: .
size: few
length: 16
J: TRBJ1-5
CDR3: CASSRMAGQRLQPQHF
DNA: TGTGCCAGCAGCCGGATGGCAGGACAGAGGCTTCAGCCCCAGCATTTT

V: TRBV11-2
D: .
size: .
length: 14
J: TRBJ2-1
CDR3: CASSPITSLNEQFF
DNA: TGTGCCAGCAGCCCGATAACTAGCCTCAATGAGCAGTTCTTC

V: TRBV2
D: .
size: .
length: 16
J: TRBJ2-2
CDR3: CASSESGATNTGELFF
DNA: TGTGCCAGCAGTGAGTCGGGTGCTACGAACACCGGGGAGCTGTTTTTT

V: TRBV10-2
D: .
size: .
length: 15
J: TRBJ2-1
CDR3: CASSEGWGSYNEQFF
DNA: TGCGCCAGCAGTGAGGGGTGGGGCAGCTACAATGAGCAGTTCTTC

V: TRBV10-3
D: TRBD1
size: .
length: 13
J: TRBJ1-1
CDR3: CAISETGGEGTFF
DNA: TGTGCCATCAGTGAAACAGGGGGCGAGGGGACTTTCTTT

V: TRBV11-2
D: .
size: .
length: 12
J: TRBJ2-1
CDR3: CASSLYRAEQFF
DNA: TGTGCCAGCAGCCTTTACAGGGCAGAGCAGTTCTTC

V: TRBV2
D: TRBD1
size: .
length: 16
J: TRBJ1-1
CDR3: CASSLQGGSWATEAFF
DNA: TGTGCCAGCAGTTTACAGGGGGGCTCATGGGCCACTGAAGCTTTCTTT

V: TRBV7-9
D: TRBD1
size: .
length: 19
J: TRBJ1-6
CDR3: CASSRSWARDRAFNSPLHF
DNA: TGTGCCAGCAGTCGGAGTTGGGCCCGAGACAGGGCTTTTAATTCACCCCTCCACTTT

V: TRBV7-9
D: .
size: few
length: 13
J: TRBJ2-3
CDR3: CASSPRGPDTQYF
DNA: TGTGCCAGCAGCCCACGGGGTCCAGATACGCAGTATTTT

V: TRBV6-6
D: .
size: .
length: 14
J: TRBJ1-6
CDR3: CASTPGSSNSPLHF
DNA: TGTGCCAGCACTCCAGGGTCTTCGAATTCACCCCTCCACTTT

V: TRBV4-3
D: .
size: .
length: 15
J: TRBJ1-6
CDR3: CASSQETDYNSPLHF
DNA: TGCGCCAGCAGCCAAGAAACTGATTATAATTCACCCCTCCACTTT